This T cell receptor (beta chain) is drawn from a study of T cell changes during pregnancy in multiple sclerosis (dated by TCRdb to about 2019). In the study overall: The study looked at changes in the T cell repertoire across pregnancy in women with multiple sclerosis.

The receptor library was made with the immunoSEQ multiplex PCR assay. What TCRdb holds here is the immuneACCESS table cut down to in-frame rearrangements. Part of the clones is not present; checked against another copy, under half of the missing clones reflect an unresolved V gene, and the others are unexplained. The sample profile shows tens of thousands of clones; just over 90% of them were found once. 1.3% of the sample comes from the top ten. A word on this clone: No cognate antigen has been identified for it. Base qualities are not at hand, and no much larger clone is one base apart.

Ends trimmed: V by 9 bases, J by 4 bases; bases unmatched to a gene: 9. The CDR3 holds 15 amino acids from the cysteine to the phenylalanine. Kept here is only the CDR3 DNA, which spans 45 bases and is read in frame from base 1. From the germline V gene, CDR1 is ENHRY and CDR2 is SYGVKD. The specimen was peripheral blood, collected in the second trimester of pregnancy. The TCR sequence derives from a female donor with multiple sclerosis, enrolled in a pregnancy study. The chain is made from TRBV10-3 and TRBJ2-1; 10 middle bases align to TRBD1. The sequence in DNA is TGTGCCATGCGCTCCGGGACAGGGGATTACAATGAGCAGTTCTTC. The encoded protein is CAMRSGTGDYNEQFF.